This TCR beta chain emerged from a study of T cell responses to AZD1222 COVID-19 vaccine. Study results and limitations: Only a handful of AZD1222 recipients, six or seven in all, had baseline seropositivity. The peak T cell response came first, and repertoires were sampled only after it. Clonal diversity was possibly underestimated; the donors were predominantly white British and more often female.

The germline V gene has CDR1 SGHRS and CDR2 YFSETQ. Trimming pared 0 bases from V and 1 base from J, leaving 4 bases between. The CDR3 has 14 residues. As to this clone: Its antigen is not known.

Some clones are missing from TCRdb's copy, which holds only in-frame ones; the method was immunoSEQ multiplex PCR. The sample holds roughly 100,000 clones, 85% to 90% seen once. The J gene is TRBJ2-2, the V gene TRBV5-1; D is unresolved. Material: peripheral blood, obtained on day 0 of AZD1222 vaccination. The clonotype was recovered from an adult in good health. CDR3 sequence: CASSLVWNTGELFF. The CDR3 bases are TGCGCCAGCAGCTTGGTCTGGAACACCGGGGAGCTGTTTTTT.